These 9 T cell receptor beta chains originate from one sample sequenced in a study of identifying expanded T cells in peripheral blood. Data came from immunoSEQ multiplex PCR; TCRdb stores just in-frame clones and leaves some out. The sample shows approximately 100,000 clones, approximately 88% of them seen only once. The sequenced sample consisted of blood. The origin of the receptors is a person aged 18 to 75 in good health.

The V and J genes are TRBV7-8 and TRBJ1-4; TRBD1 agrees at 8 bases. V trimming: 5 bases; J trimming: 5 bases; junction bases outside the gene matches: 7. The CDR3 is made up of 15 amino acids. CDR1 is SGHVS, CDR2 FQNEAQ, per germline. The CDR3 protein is CASSAGQGLNEKLFF. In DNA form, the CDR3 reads TGTGCCAGCAGCGCAGGACAGGGTCTGAATGAAAAACTGTTTTTT.

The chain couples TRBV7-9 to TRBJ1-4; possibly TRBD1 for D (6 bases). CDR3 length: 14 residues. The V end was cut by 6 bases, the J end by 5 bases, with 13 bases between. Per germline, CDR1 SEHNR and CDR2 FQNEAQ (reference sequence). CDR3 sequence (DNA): TGTGCCAGCAGTTATACAGGGAGAAATGAAAAACTGTTTTTT. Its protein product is CASSYTGRNEKLFF. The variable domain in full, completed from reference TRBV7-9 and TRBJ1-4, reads DTGVSQNPRHKITKRGQNVTFRCDPISEHNRLYWYRQTLGQGPEFLTYFQNEAQLEKSRLLSDRFSAERPKGSFSTLEIQRTEQGDSAMYLCASSYTGRNEKLFFGSGTQLSVL.

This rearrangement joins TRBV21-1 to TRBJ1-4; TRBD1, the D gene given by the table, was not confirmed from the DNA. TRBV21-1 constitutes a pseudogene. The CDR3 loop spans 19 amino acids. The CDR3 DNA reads TGTGCCAGCAGCAAAGCGCTATCCGACAGCCAAGCAACTAATGAAAAACTGTTTTTT. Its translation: CASSKALSDSQATNEKLFF.

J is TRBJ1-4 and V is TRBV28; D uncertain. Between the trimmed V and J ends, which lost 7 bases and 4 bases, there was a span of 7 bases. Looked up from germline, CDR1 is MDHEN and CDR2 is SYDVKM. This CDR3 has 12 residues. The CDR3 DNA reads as TGTGCCAGCACCCGACTTAATGAAAAACTGTTTTTT. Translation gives CASTRLNEKLFF.

The CDR3, as DNA: TGTGCCAGCAGGGAAACAGGGCCCGCTCAGCCCCAGCATTTT. It yields the protein CASRETGPAQPQHF. This rearrangement joins TRBV2 to TRBJ1-5; a possible D gene is TRBD1 (6 bases). The V and J ends lost 6 bases and 6 bases respectively, with 15 bases between them. Per the germline V gene, CDR1 is SNHLY and CDR2 is FYNNEI. The CDR3 is 14 amino acids.

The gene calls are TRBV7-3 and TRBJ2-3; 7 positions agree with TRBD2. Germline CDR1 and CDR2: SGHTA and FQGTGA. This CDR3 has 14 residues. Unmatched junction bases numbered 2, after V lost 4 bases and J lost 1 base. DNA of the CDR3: TGTGCCAGCAGCTGGGAGGGCGGCACAGATACGCAGTATTTT. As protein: CASSWEGGTDTQYF.

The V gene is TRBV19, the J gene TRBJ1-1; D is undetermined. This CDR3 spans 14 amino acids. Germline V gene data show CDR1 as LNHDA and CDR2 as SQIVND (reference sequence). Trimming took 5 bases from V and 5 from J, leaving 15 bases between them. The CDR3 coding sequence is TGTGCCAGTAGTGAGGACTCTACGGTAACTGAAGCTTTCTTT. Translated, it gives CASSEDSTVTEAFF. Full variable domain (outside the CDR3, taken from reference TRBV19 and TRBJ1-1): DGGITQSPKYLFRKEGQNVTLSCEQNLNHDAMYWYRQDPGQGLRLIYYSQIVNDFQKGDIAEGYSVSREKKESFPLTVTSAQKNPTAFYLCASSEDSTVTEAFFGQGTRLTVV.

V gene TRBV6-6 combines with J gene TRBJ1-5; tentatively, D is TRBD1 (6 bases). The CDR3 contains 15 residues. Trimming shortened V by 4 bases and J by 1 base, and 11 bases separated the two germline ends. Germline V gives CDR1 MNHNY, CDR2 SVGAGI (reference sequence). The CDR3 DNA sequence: TGTGCCAGCAGTTTGCACAGGGAGAGCAATCAGCCCCAGCATTTT. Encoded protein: CASSLHRESNQPQHF.

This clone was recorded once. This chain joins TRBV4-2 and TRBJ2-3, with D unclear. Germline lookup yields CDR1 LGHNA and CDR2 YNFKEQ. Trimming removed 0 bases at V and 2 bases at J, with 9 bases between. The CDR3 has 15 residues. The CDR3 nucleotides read TGTGCCAGCAGCCAAGAGTGGGCGCCCACAGATACGCAGTATTTT. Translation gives CASSQEWAPTDTQYF.